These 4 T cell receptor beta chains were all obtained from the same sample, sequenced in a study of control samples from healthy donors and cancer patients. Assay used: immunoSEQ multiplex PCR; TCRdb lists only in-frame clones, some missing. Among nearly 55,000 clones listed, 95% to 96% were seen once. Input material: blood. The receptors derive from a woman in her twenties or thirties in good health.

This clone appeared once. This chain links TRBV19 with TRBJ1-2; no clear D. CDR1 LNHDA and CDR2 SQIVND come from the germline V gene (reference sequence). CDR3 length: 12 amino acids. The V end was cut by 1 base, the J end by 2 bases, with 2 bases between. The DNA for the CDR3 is TGTGCCAGTAGTATAGCCAACTATGGCTACACCTTC. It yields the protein CASSIANYGYTF.

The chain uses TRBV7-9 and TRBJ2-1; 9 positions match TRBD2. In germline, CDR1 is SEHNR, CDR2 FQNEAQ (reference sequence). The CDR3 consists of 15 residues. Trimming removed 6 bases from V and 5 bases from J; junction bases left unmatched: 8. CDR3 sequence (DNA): TGTGCCAGCAGATCTGCTAGCGGGAAAAACAATGAGCAGTTCTTC. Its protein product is CASRSASGKNNEQFF.

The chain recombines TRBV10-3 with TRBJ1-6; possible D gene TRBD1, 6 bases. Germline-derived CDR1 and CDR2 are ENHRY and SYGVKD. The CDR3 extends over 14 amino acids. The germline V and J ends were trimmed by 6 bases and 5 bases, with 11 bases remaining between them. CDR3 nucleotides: TGTGCCATCAGAGGGGGACGGGATAATTCACCCCTCCACTTT. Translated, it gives CAIRGGRDNSPLHF.

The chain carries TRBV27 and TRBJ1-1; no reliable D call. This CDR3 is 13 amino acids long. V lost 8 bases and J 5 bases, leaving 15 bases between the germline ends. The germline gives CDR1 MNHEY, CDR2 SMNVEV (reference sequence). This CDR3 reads CASPSRWETEAFF. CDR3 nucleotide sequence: TGTGCCAGCCCCTCCCGGTGGGAGACTGAAGCTTTCTTT.